These 31 T cell receptor beta chains were sequenced from one sample in a study of technical replicates of blood from several donors. Sequenced by immunoSEQ multiplex PCR; TCRdb stores in-frame clones only, minus some. The data contain about 82,000 clones, around 94% of them singletons. Sequenced: T cells isolated from PBMCs. The source of these receptors is a human donor in good health.

The chain joins TRBV27 to TRBJ2-7; D not certain. Germline V CDR1 and CDR2: MNHEY, SMNVEV (reference sequence). Deletions cut 4 bases from V and 1 base from J, with 8 bases between. This CDR3 has 13 amino acids. The CDR3 loop is CASSSVISYEQYF. The CDR3 DNA sequence: TGTGCCAGCAGTTCGGTTATATCCTACGAGCAGTACTTC.

The chain employs TRBV6-5 and TRBJ1-5, with TRBD1 matching over 9 bases. Germline CDR1 is MNHEY and CDR2 is SVGAGI. CDR3 length equals 15 residues. With 4 bases clipped from V and 4 bases from J, the junction kept 5 bases outside the gene matches. CDR3 residues: CASSSLGQGNQPQHF. DNA for the CDR3: TGTGCCAGCAGTTCACTAGGACAGGGGAATCAGCCCCAGCATTTT.

The V and J genes are TRBV7-6 and TRBJ1-1, with 10 bases fitting TRBD1. Germline V lookup: CDR1 SGHVS, CDR2 FNYEAQ. The CDR3 runs to 17 residues. V shed 0 bases and J 0 bases; nucleotides not matched to a gene: 4. Here the CDR3 DNA reads TGTGCCAGCAGCTTAGCGACAGGGGGCTCGGTGAACACTGAAGCTTTCTTT. It specifies CASSLATGGSVNTEAFF.

This chain connects TRBV5-1 to TRBJ2-3, with 7 bases aligning to TRBD1. In germline, CDR1 is SGHRS, CDR2 YFSETQ. This CDR3 has 16 amino acids. V trimming: 0 bases; J trimming: 3 bases; junction bases outside the gene matches: 7. The DNA of the CDR3 is TGCGCCAGCAGCTTGGGACAGGGTCAAAAAACAGATACGCAGTATTTT. Its protein product is CASSLGQGQKTDTQYF.

This chain links TRBV6-4 with TRBJ1-1, with D uncertain. Germline assignment: CDR1 MRHNA and CDR2 SNTAGT. V lost 2 bases to trimming and J lost 5 bases, with 12 bases between them. The length of the CDR3 is 14 residues. CDR3 nucleotide sequence: TGTGCCAGCAGTGACCCGCCTTCTCGGACTGAAGCTTTCTTT. It specifies CASSDPPSRTEAFF.

V is TRBV27 and J is TRBJ2-3, with D perhaps TRBD1 (5 bases). The CDR3 covers 13 residues. V lost 7 bases and J lost 3, with 11 bases in between. CDR1 and CDR2 (germline): MNHEY, SMNVEV (reference sequence). CDR3 loop: CASNYRITDTQYF. DNA of the CDR3: TGTGCCAGCAACTACAGGATAACAGATACGCAGTATTTT.

V and J are TRBV19 and TRBJ2-7; 9 bases agree with TRBD1. Trimming at V came to 10 bases and at J to 3 bases, leaving 7 bases not matched to a gene. This CDR3 has 13 amino acids. Germline lookup yields CDR1 LNHDA and CDR2 SQIVND (reference sequence). The CDR3 nucleotides read TGTGCCACCGCACGACAGGGGGACTACGAGCAGTACTTC. It translates to CATARQGDYEQYF.

The gene calls are TRBV27 and TRBJ2-5; a possible D gene is TRBD1 (6 bases). V lost 6 bases and J lost 4, with 9 bases in between. Germline V lookup: CDR1 MNHEY, CDR2 SMNVEV (reference sequence). The CDR3 has 12 amino acids. The CDR3 region has the DNA TGTGCCAGCAGCCAAGGGGGAGAGACCCAGTACTTC. It codes for CASSQGGETQYF.

This clone appeared once. The chain employs TRBV4-1 and TRBJ1-3, with D perhaps matching TRBD1 (6 bases). Trimming cost V 4 bases and J 2 bases, with 15 bases left between them. The CDR3 has 16 residues. Germline V CDR1 and CDR2: MGHRA, YSYEKL. The CDR3 DNA is TGCGCCAGCAGCCCTGAGCACAGGGAAGCTGGAAACACCATATATTTT. Translated, it gives CASSPEHREAGNTIYF.

The chain joins TRBV6-6 to TRBJ2-7; D might be TRBD1 (6 bases). Germline values: CDR1 MNHNY, CDR2 SVGAGI (reference sequence). Trimming cost V 8 bases and J 3 bases, with 14 bases left between them. This CDR3 has 13 residues. CDR3 loop: CASLQGGNYEQYF. The DNA for the CDR3 is TGTGCCAGCCTTCAAGGGGGTAACTACGAGCAGTACTTC.

V is TRBV5-1 and J is TRBJ1-1, with D hard to call. The CDR3 contains 15 residues. Germline CDR1 is SGHRS and CDR2 is YFSETQ. V dropped 1 base and J dropped 1 base, with 11 bases sitting between them. The CDR3: CASSLYGVANTEAFF. The CDR3 DNA is TGCGCCAGCAGCTTGTACGGGGTTGCGAACACTGAAGCTTTCTTT.

This clone came up once. The chain has TRBV5-1 and TRBJ2-2; 8 bases are a match to TRBD1. The junction had 7 bases not matched to a gene; V was cut back by 5 bases and J by 7 bases. This CDR3 contains 14 residues. The germline V gene has CDR1 SGHRS and CDR2 YFSETQ. This chain's CDR3 is CASSFTGGSGELFF. In DNA, the CDR3 is TGCGCCAGCAGTTTTACAGGGGGAAGCGGGGAGCTGTTTTTT.

J is TRBJ2-5 and V is TRBV9; D call uncertain. CDR3 length: 13 amino acids. The germline gives CDR1 SGDLS, CDR2 YYNGEE. V was cut by 0 bases and J by 4 bases, with 7 bases left in between. CDR3 coding DNA: TGTGCCAGCAGCGTAGGAGGAAGAGAGACCCAGTACTTC. Residues: CASSVGGRETQYF.

V is TRBV30 and J is TRBJ2-7, with 7 bases lining up with TRBD2. Germline-derived CDR1 and CDR2 are GTSNPN and SVGIG (reference sequence). The CDR3 is made up of 13 amino acids. V was pared by 0 bases and J by 7 bases, with 6 bases of the junction left unmatched. This CDR3 reads CAWSVQSGNEQYF. In nucleotides, the CDR3 is TGTGCCTGGAGTGTACAGAGCGGGAATGAGCAGTACTTC.

The chain uses TRBV6-6 and TRBJ1-5; 8 nucleotides line up with TRBD1. Germline lookup yields CDR1 MNHNY and CDR2 SVGAGI (reference sequence). V trimming: 9 bases; J trimming: 2 bases; junction bases outside the gene matches: 6. The CDR3 loop spans 14 amino acids. The CDR3 is CASKTGGGNQPQHF. In nucleotides, the CDR3 is TGTGCCAGTAAAACAGGGGGAGGCAATCAGCCCCAGCATTTT.

The V gene is TRBV13, the J gene TRBJ1-1, with D uncertain. V lost 8 bases and J 5 bases, leaving 12 bases between the germline ends. From germline, CDR1 is PRHDT and CDR2 FYEKMQ (reference sequence). The CDR3 length is 12 residues. The CDR3 nucleotides are TGTGCCAGCTCTATTCCGGGTACTGAAGCTTTCTTT. It yields the protein CASSIPGTEAFF.

The CDR3 protein is CASSQDRGSSYEQYF. In DNA form, the CDR3 reads TGCGCCAGCAGCCAAGATAGGGGGAGCTCCTACGAGCAGTACTTC. The rearrangement uses TRBV4-1 and TRBJ2-7; perhaps TRBD1 as D (6 bases). Germline lookup yields CDR1 MGHRA and CDR2 YSYEKL. V lost 0 bases and J 0 bases, leaving 9 bases between the germline ends. The CDR3 loop spans 15 amino acids.

This sequence joins TRBV23-1 and TRBJ1-5; possible D gene TRBD1, 5 bases. TRBV23-1 is identified as an open reading frame with a role that is uncertain. The CDR3 consists of 16 residues. The V gene lost 7 bases and the J gene lost 0 bases, with 16 bases spanning the gap. CDR3 in DNA: TGCGCCAGCACTTCTTTCAGGGCTTATAGCAATCAGCCCCAGCATTTT. This sequence encodes CASTSFRAYSNQPQHF.

V gene TRBV19 combines with J gene TRBJ1-2, with a possible D match to TRBD1 (6 bases). V was pared by 7 bases and J by 6 bases, with 15 bases between. The CDR3 covers 13 residues. From germline, CDR1 is LNHDA and CDR2 SQIVND (reference sequence). DNA for the CDR3: TGTGCCAGTACTCCCCAGGGGTACAATGGCTACACCTTC. Amino acid sequence: CASTPQGYNGYTF.

This clone was detected once. The chain is built from TRBV5-4 and TRBJ2-2; 12 bases line up with TRBD2. The CDR3 is 17 residues long. CDR1 and CDR2 (germline): SGHNT, YYREEE (reference sequence). The V gene end was trimmed by 2 bases and the J gene end by 6 bases; junction bases not matched to a gene: 8. CDR3: CASSFGLAGGKAGELFF. The CDR3 coding sequence is TGTGCCAGCAGCTTCGGGCTAGCGGGAGGGAAAGCCGGGGAGCTGTTTTTT.

The chain links TRBV30 to TRBJ1-2; the D is unclear. There are 13 residues in the CDR3. Trimming removed 0 bases at V and 4 bases at J, with 9 bases between. In germline, CDR1 is GTSNPN, CDR2 SVGIG (reference sequence). CDR3 bases: TGTGCCTGGAGTGTAACTATGGGCTATGGCTACACCTTC. The encoded protein is CAWSVTMGYGYTF.

The rearrangement joins TRBV5-1 to TRBJ1-1; D is unresolved. The ends were cut back, 3 bases at V and 4 bases at J, with 16 bases in the middle. CDR3 length equals 15 residues. Per the germline V gene, CDR1 is SGHRS and CDR2 is YFSETQ. CDR3 loop: CASSWTTSRGTEAFF. As DNA, the CDR3 is TGCGCCAGCAGCTGGACGACGAGCCGGGGCACTGAAGCTTTCTTT.

The chain uses TRBV9 and TRBJ2-1; D is perhaps TRBD2 (6 bases). Trimming left V 2 bases short and J 0 bases short, with 15 bases between. Germline V gene sequence: CDR1 SGDLS, CDR2 YYNGEE. This CDR3 spans 17 amino acids. CDR3 coding DNA: TGTGCCAGCAGCGTTACCCTAGCGACCAGCTCCTACAATGAGCAGTTCTTC. Residues: CASSVTLATSSYNEQFF.

J is TRBJ2-5 and V is TRBV19, with 7 bases that match TRBD2. The V and J ends lost 3 bases and 5 bases, in that order; junction bases with no gene match: 0. The CDR3 is 12 amino acids. Germline V CDR1 and CDR2: LNHDA, SQIVND (reference sequence). Here the CDR3 DNA reads TGTGCCAGTAGTATGGGGGGGGAGACCCAGTACTTC. Residues: CASSMGGETQYF.

The chain uses TRBV27 and TRBJ1-1; 7 bases agree with TRBD1. The CDR3 totals 16 residues. CDR1 and CDR2 from the germline V gene are MNHEY and SMNVEV (reference sequence). V dropped 0 bases and J dropped 1; count of bases not matched to a gene: 5. This CDR3 is CASSLSFTGANTEAFF. The CDR3 DNA is TGTGCCAGCAGTTTATCGTTTACAGGGGCGAACACTGAAGCTTTCTTT.

This sequence joins TRBV28 and TRBJ2-1, with TRBD2 matching 8 bases. This CDR3 spans 14 amino acids. Germline V gene data show CDR1 as MDHEN and CDR2 as SYDVKM. V lost 3 bases and J lost 4; bases outside the gene matches: 2. In DNA, the CDR3 is TGTGCCAGCAGTTTGGGCGGGGGGTACAATGAGCAGTTCTTC. Its translation: CASSLGGGYNEQFF.

The rearrangement links TRBV7-9 to TRBJ1-5; unclear D gene. This CDR3 has 14 amino acids. V gave up 5 bases and J gave up 7 bases, with 15 bases separating them. The germline V gene has CDR1 SEHNR and CDR2 FQNEAQ (reference sequence). The CDR3 here is CASSQSEAGQPQHF. The CDR3 DNA follows: TGTGCCAGCAGCCAATCCGAAGCAGGCCAGCCCCAGCATTTT.

The genes are TRBV27 and TRBJ2-1, with D perhaps TRBD1 (6 bases). The ends were cut back, 4 bases at V and 6 bases at J, with 19 bases in the middle. CDR1 and CDR2 (germline): MNHEY, SMNVEV (reference sequence). The CDR3 extends over 16 amino acids. CDR3 nucleotides: TGTGCCAGCAGTTCCCTGACAGGTGGGGTAAGCAATGAGCAGTTCTTC. The encoded protein is CASSSLTGGVSNEQFF.

The V gene is TRBV6-6, the J gene TRBJ1-2; 9 bases match TRBD1. The V gene's germline CDR1 is MNHNY and CDR2 SVGAGI (reference sequence). The V segment lost 2 bases and the J segment 1 base; nucleotides outside the gene matches: 5. The CDR3 covers 16 residues. CDR3: CASSYPWGQGNYGYTF. DNA for the CDR3: TGTGCCAGCAGTTACCCTTGGGGACAGGGTAACTATGGCTACACCTTC.

This clone was observed once. The J gene is TRBJ2-7, the V gene TRBV5-5, with D possibly being TRBD2 (6 bases). Germline CDR1 SGHKS, CDR2 YYEKEE (reference sequence). This CDR3 has 14 amino acids. The V gene lost 4 bases and the J gene lost 2 bases, with 13 bases spanning the gap. The CDR3 reads CASSPGTQTYEQYF. CDR3 bases: TGTGCCAGCAGCCCCGGGACTCAGACCTACGAGCAGTACTTC.

This clone was counted once. The chain uses TRBV6-6 and TRBJ1-2, with unresolved D. There are 12 residues in the CDR3. Trimming took off 6 bases at V and 6 bases at J, with 11 bases between the two ends. Germline-derived CDR1 and CDR2 are MNHNY and SVGAGI (reference sequence). DNA of the CDR3: TGTGCCAGCAGACTCGAGGAGAATGGCTACACCTTC. Its translation: CASRLEENGYTF.